The 32 T cell receptor beta chains in this list originate from one sample, sequenced in a study of identical twins. From the 5' RACE reads, TCRdb called clonotypes with MiXCR, one entry per CDR3 protein. Of roughly 200,000 distinct CDR3 sequences listed, less than 8% are singletons. The same sample was also studied in work on yellow fever vaccine responses in identical twins.

Sequenced input: memory (CD45RO+) T cells sorted from blood. The receptor source for this set is a woman aged 18-35 years in good health.

The table lists this clonotype with a few counts. The gene calls are TRBV30 and TRBJ2-7; no reliable D call. The CDR3 sequence is 12 residues long. The V and J ends lost 2 bases and 1 base respectively, with 6 bases between them. The germline CDR1 and CDR2 sequences are GTSNPN and SVGIG (reference sequence). This CDR3 reads CAWSQSSYEQYF. The CDR3 region has the DNA TGTGCCTGGAGTCAGTCATCCTACGAGCAGTACTTC.

This clonotype was observed many times. The genes are TRBV4-2 and TRBJ1-6; 7 bases agree with TRBD1. The V gene's germline CDR1 is LGHNA and CDR2 YNFKEQ. This CDR3 spans 14 amino acids. The V gene end was trimmed by 7 bases and the J gene end by 9 bases; junction bases not matched to a gene: 9. The CDR3 region has the DNA TGTGCCAGCACGCCCGAGAACAGGGGTTCACCCCTCCACTTT. Protein sequence: CASTPENRGSPLHF.

This clonotype was found a few times. The chain couples TRBV7-8 to TRBJ2-2, with D tentatively TRBD2 (6 bases). Germline assignment: CDR1 SGHVS and CDR2 FQNEAQ. The CDR3 covers 15 residues. The germline V and J ends were trimmed by 2 bases and 2 bases, with 9 bases remaining between them. The CDR3 DNA follows: TGTGCCAGCAGCTTACTAGCGACCAACACCGGGGAGCTGTTTTTT. Protein: CASSLLATNTGELFF.

The table lists this clonotype with a few counts. The chain has TRBV25-1 and TRBJ2-7; no definite D call. Trimming left V 3 bases short and J 6 bases short, with 15 bases between. The germline V gene encodes CDR1 MGHDK and CDR2 SYGVNS. The CDR3 covers 14 residues. For the CDR3, the DNA is TGTGCCAGCAGTGACCCAAGGTCTGGGCGCGAGCAGTACTTC. Its translation: CASSDPRSGREQYF.

Ten or more counts support this clonotype. A junction boundary mismatches the germline segment, possibly from a read error. J is TRBJ2-5 and V is TRBV7-2, with 10 bases lining up with TRBD2. This CDR3 region has 11 residues. Germline V gene sequence: CDR1 SGHTA, CDR2 FQGNSA. CDR3 amino acids: CASSSSSGSNF. As DNA, the CDR3 is TGTGCCAGCAGCTCCTCTAGCGGGAGCAACTTC.

This clonotype has more than one count but fewer than ten. The V call is TRBV29-1, the J call TRBJ1-5, with no clear D. In germline, CDR1 is SQVTM, CDR2 ANQGSEA. CDR3 size: 13 residues. V dropped 3 bases and J dropped 4 bases, with 10 bases sitting between them. The CDR3 sequence: CSVEVAMNQPQHF. Here the CDR3 DNA reads TGCAGCGTTGAGGTGGCCATGAATCAGCCCCAGCATTTT.

This clonotype was detected ten times or more. V gene TRBV6-4 combines with J gene TRBJ2-2; TRBD2 matches at 12 bases. This CDR3 is 16 amino acids long. With 3 bases clipped from V and 7 bases from J, the junction kept 6 bases outside the gene matches. CDR1 and CDR2 (germline): MRHNA, SNTAGT. The chain's CDR3 is CASSETTSGSGGELFF. DNA for the CDR3: TGTGCCAGCAGTGAGACGACTAGCGGGAGTGGCGGGGAGCTGTTTTTT.

This clonotype was observed many times. V usage is TRBV20-1 and J usage is TRBJ2-1; the match to TRBD2 covers 10 bases. Germline V gene sequence: CDR1 DFQATT, CDR2 SNEGSKA (reference sequence). CDR3 length: 15 amino acids. Germline trimming cut 0 bases from V and 8 bases from J; bases unmatched to any gene: 7. The CDR3 protein is CSARDISGRADEQFF. The CDR3 DNA reads TGCAGTGCTAGAGATATCAGCGGGAGGGCCGATGAGCAGTTCTTC.

The chain joins TRBV7-2 to TRBJ2-4; possible D gene TRBD1, 6 bases. V gave up 1 base and J gave up 0 bases, with 10 bases separating them. Germline V gene sequence: CDR1 SGHTA, CDR2 FQGNSA. This CDR3 has 16 residues. The CDR3 sequence is CASSLVTGKAKNIQYF. Written as DNA, the CDR3 is TGTGCCAGCAGCTTAGTTACAGGGAAAGCCAAAAACATTCAGTACTTC.

The V call is TRBV7-9, the J call TRBJ1-1; no reliable D call. CDR1 is SEHNR, CDR2 FQNEAQ, per germline (reference sequence). Between the trimmed V and J ends, which lost 3 bases and 11 bases, there was a span of 10 bases. The CDR3 has 11 residues. The CDR3 DNA reads as TGTGCCAGCAGCTTGAGCGGCGGGGCTTTCTTT. Protein: CASSLSGGAFF.

This clonotype came up a few times. The chain couples TRBV27 to TRBJ1-1; 10 nucleotides align to TRBD1. The J segment lost 5 bases and the V segment lost 3 bases, leaving 9 bases of the junction unmatched. The CDR3 totals 16 residues. CDR1 and CDR2 (germline): MNHEY, SMNVEV (reference sequence). The DNA of the CDR3 is TGTGCCAGCAGTTTCTTTCGCGGACAGGGGGTAACTGAAGCTTTCTTT. Its translation is CASSFFRGQGVTEAFF.

The CDR3 DNA is TGCAGTGCTAGAGAAGGGGCGAAACAAGAGACCCAGTACTTC. Translating it yields CSAREGAKQETQYF. The chain couples TRBV20-1 to TRBJ2-5, with D perhaps TRBD1 (5 bases). The length of the CDR3 is 14 residues. V was cut by 0 bases and J by 2 bases, with 10 bases left in between. CDR1 and CDR2 from the germline V gene are DFQATT and SNEGSKA (reference sequence).

There are a few counts of this clonotype. The V gene is TRBV20-1, the J gene TRBJ2-3; the match to TRBD2 covers 12 bases. This CDR3 comprises 12 residues. Germline V gives CDR1 DFQATT, CDR2 SNEGSKA (reference sequence). CDR3 residues: CSKTSGSDTQYF. CDR3 nucleotide sequence: TGCAGCAAGACTAGCGGGAGTGATACGCAGTATTTT.

In its sample, this clonotype was seen many times. The chain combines TRBV29-1 with TRBJ2-3; 7 nucleotides align to TRBD1. Looked up from germline, CDR1 is SQVTM and CDR2 is ANQGSEA. J gave up 3 bases and V 2 bases, and 8 bases lay outside the gene matches. This CDR3 spans 15 amino acids. The CDR3 sequence is CSVEFRGRGTDTQYF. For the CDR3, the DNA is TGCAGCGTTGAATTTAGGGGCAGGGGGACAGATACGCAGTATTTT.

This clonotype appeared a few times. The chain joins TRBV10-3 to TRBJ2-5; 15 nucleotides agree with TRBD2. CDR3 length: 18 residues. Losses at the gene ends were 5 bases for V and 2 bases for J; bases not matched to a gene: 9. Germline V gene lookup returns CDR1 ENHRY and CDR2 SYGVKD. The CDR3: CAISSPGLAGGLQETQYF. The CDR3 bases are TGTGCCATCAGTTCACCGGGACTAGCGGGAGGTTTACAAGAGACCCAGTACTTC.

This clonotype occurred many times. The J gene is TRBJ1-1, the V gene TRBV29-1, with TRBD1 identical over 7 bases. CDR3 length: 12 amino acids. J lost 1 base, V lost 7 bases, and 3 bases had no gene match. Germline V gives CDR1 SQVTM, CDR2 ANQGSEA. CDR3 in amino acids: CSAGQSNTEAFF. In nucleotides, the CDR3 is TGCAGCGCGGGACAGTCGAACACTGAAGCTTTCTTT.

V is TRBV4-3 and J is TRBJ1-2; D remains ambiguous. Trimming cost V 0 bases and J 0 bases, with 11 bases left between them. CDR1 LGHNA and CDR2 YSLEER come from the germline V gene. The CDR3 runs to 16 residues. The CDR3 bases are TGCGCCAGCAGCCAAGATCCGGTCGGAACTAACTATGGCTACACCTTC. This encodes CASSQDPVGTNYGYTF.

In this sample, this clonotype turned up a few times. The chain carries TRBV9 and TRBJ1-1, with D perhaps matching TRBD1 (5 bases). The CDR3 runs to 15 residues. Germline V gene data show CDR1 as SGDLS and CDR2 as YYNGEE. Trimming pared 0 bases from V and 5 bases from J, leaving 14 bases between. The CDR3 DNA sequence: TGTGCCAGCAGCGTAGATCAGGGACTTAGGACTGAAGCTTTCTTT. Its translation is CASSVDQGLRTEAFF.

This clonotype was found a few times. The V call is TRBV20-1, the J call TRBJ2-3; 11 nucleotides line up with TRBD2. The CDR3 length is 15 residues. Germline CDR1 is DFQATT and CDR2 is SNEGSKA (reference sequence). V lost 6 bases, J lost 4 bases, and 9 bases stayed unmatched. This CDR3 reads CSAETGLAVSDTQYF. CDR3 nucleotides: TGCAGTGCAGAAACGGGACTAGCGGTCTCAGATACGCAGTATTTT.

This clonotype was found many times. The chain carries TRBV9 and TRBJ1-3; D gene unclear. CDR3 size: 15 residues. Trimming left V 0 bases short and J 0 bases short, with 7 bases between. CDR1 SGDLS and CDR2 YYNGEE come from the germline V gene. CDR3 in amino acids: CASSVDSYSGNTIYF. CDR3 bases: TGTGCCAGCAGCGTAGACAGCTACTCTGGAAACACCATATATTTT. Supplemented by reference TRBV9 and TRBJ1-3, the full variable domain reads DSGVTQTPKHLITATGQRVTLRCSPRSGDLSVYWYQQSLDQGLQFLIQYYNGEERAKGNILERFSAQQFPDLHSELNLSSLELGDSALYFCASSVDSYSGNTIYFGEGSWLTVV.

This clonotype was seen repeatedly, ten times or more. The chain employs TRBV6-5 and TRBJ1-5; D call uncertain. Trimming took 4 bases from V and 0 from J, leaving 10 bases between them. The CDR3 totals 15 residues. Germline CDR1 is MNHEY and CDR2 is SVGAGI. The CDR3 DNA reads as TGTGCCAGCAGTTTGGAAGGCCTTAGCAATCAGCCCCAGCATTTT. Translated: CASSLEGLSNQPQHF.

The V and J genes are TRBV7-6 and TRBJ2-1; TRBD2 matches 14 bases. Losses at the gene ends were 3 bases for V and 10 bases for J; bases not matched to a gene: 11. The CDR3 loop spans 17 amino acids. CDR1 and CDR2 from the germline V gene are SGHVS and FNYEAQ. The CDR3, as DNA: TGTGCCAGCAGCTTCCTCCTCGGACTAGCGGGAGGACGGGAGCAGTTCTTC. Its protein is CASSFLLGLAGGREQFF.

This clonotype was counted ten times or more. The chain carries TRBV29-1 and TRBJ2-3; maybe TRBD1 (5 bases). Germline values: CDR1 SQVTM, CDR2 ANQGSEA. Deletions cut 0 bases from V and 4 bases from J, with 11 bases between. This CDR3 is built from 14 residues. For the CDR3, the DNA is TGCAGCGTTGAAGATCCCCCAGGGTCAGATACGCAGTATTTT. This translates into CSVEDPPGSDTQYF.

This clonotype was counted at least ten times. The chain combines TRBV6-5 with TRBJ2-3; D perhaps matches TRBD1 (6 bases). V was shortened by 2 bases and J by 3 bases, with 6 bases between the two germline ends. Germline loops: CDR1 MNHEY, CDR2 SVGAGI. This CDR3 has 13 residues. The CDR3: CASSYQGTDTQYF. The DNA for the CDR3 is TGTGCCAGCAGTTACCAGGGGACAGATACGCAGTATTTT.

On this clonotype: The CDR3 does not close with the conserved phenylalanine or tryptophan, likely indicating a read error. The chain uses TRBV19 and TRBJ2-1; D might be TRBD2 (5 bases). Trimming removed 5 bases at V and 5 bases at J, with 13 bases between. This CDR3 spans 14 amino acids. In germline, CDR1 is LNHDA, CDR2 SQIVND (reference sequence). The CDR3 bases are TGTGCCAGTAGTCTAACCGGGGTACACAATGAGCAGTTCCTC. Translation gives CASSLTGVHNEQFL.

In the case of this clonotype: A much larger clonotype is one base distant, so this may be a read error. This chain joins TRBV2 and TRBJ2-3; no clear D gene. The length of the CDR3 is 15 residues. V lost 5 bases, J lost 6 bases, and 18 bases lay in between. CDR1 is SNHLY and CDR2 is FYNNEI in the germline V gene. CDR3 DNA sequence: TGTGCCAGCAGTCCCTTCGACGGAGTGGTGGATACGCAGTATTTT. It is translated as CASSPFDGVVDTQYF.

This rearrangement joins TRBV6-1 to TRBJ1-1; D unclear. The CDR3 consists of 13 residues. V lost 6 bases, J lost 0 bases, and 8 bases lay in between. CDR1 and CDR2 from the germline V gene are MNHNS and SASEGT. The CDR3 region is CASSVNLNTEAFF. The CDR3 DNA reads as TGTGCCAGCAGCGTTAACCTGAACACTGAAGCTTTCTTT.

This clonotype came up many times. The V and J genes are TRBV12-3 or TRBV12-4 and TRBJ2-7, with a possible D match to TRBD1 (6 bases). CDR3 length equals 14 residues. V shed 5 bases and J shed 6 bases, with 17 bases lying between them. CDR3: CASSPRDTKTEQYF. The CDR3 DNA is TGTGCCAGCAGTCCCCGGGACACGAAGACCGAGCAGTACTTC.

This clonotype was detected ten times or more. The chain is built from TRBV5-1 and TRBJ2-2; D is possibly TRBD2 (6 bases). V gave up 7 bases and J gave up 2 bases, with 15 bases separating them. CDR1 is SGHRS, CDR2 YFSETQ, per germline. CDR3 length: 15 amino acids. The CDR3 DNA sequence: TGCGCCAGCGGGGTGAATAGCGGAAACACCGGGGAGCTGTTTTTT. This translates into CASGVNSGNTGELFF.

At least ten counts were recorded for this clonotype. This chain joins TRBV29-1 and TRBJ1-2; D may be TRBD1 (6 bases). This CDR3 has 13 amino acids. CDR1 is SQVTM, CDR2 ANQGSEA, per germline. Trimming removed 1 base at V and 2 bases at J, with 8 bases between. DNA of the CDR3: TGCAGCGTTGAAGTAGGGGGGAACTATGGCTACACCTTC. This encodes CSVEVGGNYGYTF.

This clonotype was counted many times. CDR3 protein: CSVVLAGAVNEQFF. In DNA, the CDR3 is TGCAGCGTTGTCCTAGCGGGAGCGGTAAATGAGCAGTTCTTC. The chain employs TRBV29-1 and TRBJ2-1, with 10 nucleotides matching TRBD2. Germline CDR1 SQVTM, CDR2 ANQGSEA. V dropped 4 bases and J dropped 7; count of bases not matched to a gene: 7. The CDR3 contains 14 residues.

V usage is TRBV15 and J usage is TRBJ2-1, with TRBD2 identical over 9 bases. V lost 1 base to trimming and J lost 4 bases; unmatched junction nucleotides: 2. The CDR3 loop spans 15 amino acids. The germline V gene encodes CDR1 LNHNV and CDR2 YYDKDF (reference sequence). The CDR3 bases are TGTGCCACCAGCAGAGCGGGACTAGCTTACAATGAGCAGTTCTTC. It encodes CATSRAGLAYNEQFF.